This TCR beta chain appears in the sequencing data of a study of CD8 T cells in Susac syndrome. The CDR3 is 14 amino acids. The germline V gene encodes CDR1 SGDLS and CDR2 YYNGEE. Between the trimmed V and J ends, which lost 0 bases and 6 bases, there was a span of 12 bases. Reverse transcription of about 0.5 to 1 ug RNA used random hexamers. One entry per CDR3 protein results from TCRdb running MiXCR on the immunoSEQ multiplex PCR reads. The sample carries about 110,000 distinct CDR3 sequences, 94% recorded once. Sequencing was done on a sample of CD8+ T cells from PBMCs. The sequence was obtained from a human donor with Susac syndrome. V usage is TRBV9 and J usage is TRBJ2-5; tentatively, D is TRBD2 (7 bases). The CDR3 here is CASSVGSGGQTQYF. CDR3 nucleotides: TGTGCCAGCAGCGTAGGTTCCGGGGGGCAGACCCAGTACTTC.